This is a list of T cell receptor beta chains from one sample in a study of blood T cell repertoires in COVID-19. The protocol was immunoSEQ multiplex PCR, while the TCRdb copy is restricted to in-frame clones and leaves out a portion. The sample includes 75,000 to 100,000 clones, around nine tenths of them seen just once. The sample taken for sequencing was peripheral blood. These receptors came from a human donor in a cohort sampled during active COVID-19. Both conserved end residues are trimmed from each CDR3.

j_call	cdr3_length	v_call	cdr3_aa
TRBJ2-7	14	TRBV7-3	ASSLTGSSGTHEQY
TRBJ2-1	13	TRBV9	ASSSGLSTYNEQF
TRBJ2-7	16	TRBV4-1	ASSQLTSGRATYYEQY
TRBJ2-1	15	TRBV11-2	ASSPWPLAASYNEQF
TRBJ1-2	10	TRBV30	AWTFGVFGYT
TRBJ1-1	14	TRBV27	ASSLSSQGANTEAF
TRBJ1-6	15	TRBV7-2	ASSLATGFAYNSPLH
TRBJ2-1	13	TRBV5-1	ASSFSISGGNEQF
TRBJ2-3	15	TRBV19	ASSTFADRELTDTQY
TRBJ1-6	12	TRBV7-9	ASSPGTGRSPLH
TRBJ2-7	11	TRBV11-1	ASSLVVGYEQY
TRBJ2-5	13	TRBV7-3	ASSLSYGQDSTQY
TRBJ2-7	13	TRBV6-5	ASSRRGGSSYEQY
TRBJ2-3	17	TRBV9	ASSVGHEASGAYTDTQY
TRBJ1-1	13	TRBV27	ASSLEGGENTEAF
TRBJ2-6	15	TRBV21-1	ASSEPQEPSGANVLT
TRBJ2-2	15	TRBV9	ASSVVRGTGDTGELF
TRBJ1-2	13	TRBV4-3	ASSQDPGQFYGYT
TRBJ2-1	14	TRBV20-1	SARGTSGSSYNEQF
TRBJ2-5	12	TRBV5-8	ASSRRQGGETQY
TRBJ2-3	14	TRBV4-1	ASSHPTGLRTDTQY
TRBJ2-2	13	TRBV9	ASSVVGGRTGELF
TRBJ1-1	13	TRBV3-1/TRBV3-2	ASSQVGQVNTEAF
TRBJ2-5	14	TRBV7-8	ASSLAERGRAETQY
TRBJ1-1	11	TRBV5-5	ASSLDRGTEAF
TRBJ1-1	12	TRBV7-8	ASSPRDRGTEAF
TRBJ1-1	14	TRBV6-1	ASSEKPGRVNTEAF
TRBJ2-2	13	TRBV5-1	ASRSQGANTGELF
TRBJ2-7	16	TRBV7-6	ASSFSSGSTETSFEQY
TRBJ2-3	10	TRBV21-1	ASSKVAGTQY
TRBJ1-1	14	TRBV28	ASSLIVRQTNTEAF
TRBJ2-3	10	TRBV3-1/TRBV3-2	ASSPFGDTQY
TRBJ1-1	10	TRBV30	AWSRREGEAF
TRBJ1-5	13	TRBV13	ASSLGQYSNQPQH
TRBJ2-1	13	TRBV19	ASSIEGASYNEQF
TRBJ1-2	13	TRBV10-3	AISESAGPHYGYT
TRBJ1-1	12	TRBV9	ASSPPEASLRAF
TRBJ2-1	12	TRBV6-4	ASSVLAGVLEQF
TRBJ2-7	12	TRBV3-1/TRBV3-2	ASSSGQGGYEQY
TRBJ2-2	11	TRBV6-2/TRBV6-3	ASSSGREGELF
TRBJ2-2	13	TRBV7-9	ASSLLPGNTGELF
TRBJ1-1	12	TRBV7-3	ASSPTGGDTEAF
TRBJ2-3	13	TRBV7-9	ASSLSSGAGDTQY
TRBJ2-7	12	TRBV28	ASLATGLGYEQY
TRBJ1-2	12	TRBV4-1	ASSQGQTNYGYT